This record covers a single TCR beta chain. Its antigen is not identified. Profiled with immunoSEQ multiplex PCR; TCRdb holds only in-frame clones, not every one. The sample includes 350,000 to 450,000 clones, about 90% of them seen just once. CDR1 is MNHNS and CDR2 is SASEGT in the germline V gene. The CDR3 extends over 16 amino acids. Losses at the gene ends were 2 bases for V and 7 bases for J; bases not matched to a gene: 7. The record originates from a study of Ad26.COV2.S vaccination and SARS-CoV-2 variants. Study findings and constraints: Analyses of TCR breadth and depth may have underestimated total T cell responses. Vaccine recipients and placebo recipients showed similar non-spike TCR breadth. It was vaccine recipients, not placebo recipients, who had the higher spike-specific TCR breadth.

Here the sequenced sample was peripheral blood, taken after recovery from COVID-19. The chain uses TRBV6-1 and TRBJ1-6; 8 bases align to TRBD1. This TCR was recovered from a human donor who had recovered from COVID-19. The CDR3 sequence: CASSEPRTGRNSPLHF. The CDR3 DNA follows: TGTGCCAGCAGTGAACCGCGGACAGGGAGAAATTCACCCCTCCACTTT.